Here is one TCR beta chain with its context. The entry originates in a study of T cells expressing NK-cell markers. Overall study: Source material for TCR beta repertoires consisted of sorted CD3+CD56+NKG2C+, CD3+CD56+NKG2C- and CD3+CD56-NKG2C+ T cells. The sequencing cohort of eight donors included seven HCMV-seropositive individuals and one seronegative individual.

A 5'RACE template switching approach incorporating UMIs was used to make TCR beta cDNA. TCRdb reprocessed the 5' RACE reads, with one entry per CDR3 protein and no DNA. This listing includes about 150,000 distinct CDR3 sequences. The CDR3 length is 17 residues. The germline CDR1 and CDR2 sequences are SEHNR and FQNEAQ (reference sequence). Specimen: blood T cells: a sorted CD56 or NKG2C T cell subset, CD4+ or CD8+ T cells, or bulk PBMC T cells (not recorded which). J is TRBJ2-1 and V is TRBV7-9; TCRdb calls TRBD1, which cannot be checked without DNA. The sequence was obtained from a woman between 45 and 65 years old in good health. The CDR3 reads CASSSTRWDRAGNEQFF.